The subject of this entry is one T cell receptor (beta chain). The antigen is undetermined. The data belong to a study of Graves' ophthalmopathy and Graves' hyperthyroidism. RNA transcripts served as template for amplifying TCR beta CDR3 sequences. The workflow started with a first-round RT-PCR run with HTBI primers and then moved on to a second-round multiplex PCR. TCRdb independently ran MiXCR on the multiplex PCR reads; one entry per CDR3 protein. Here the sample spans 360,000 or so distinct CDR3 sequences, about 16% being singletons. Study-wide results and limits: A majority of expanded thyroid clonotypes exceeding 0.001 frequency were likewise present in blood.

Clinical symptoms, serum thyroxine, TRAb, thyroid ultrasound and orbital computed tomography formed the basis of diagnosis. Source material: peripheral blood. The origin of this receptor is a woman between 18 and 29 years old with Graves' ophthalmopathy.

The CDR3 DNA reads TGTGCCAGCAGTGAATACCCGAACACTGAAGCTTTCTTT. Its translation is CASSEYPNTEAFF. The chain has TRBV6-1 and TRBJ1-1; no definite D call. The V gene lost 2 bases and the J gene lost 1 base, with 5 bases spanning the gap. This CDR3 spans 13 amino acids. Germline-derived CDR1 and CDR2 are MNHNS and SASEGT.